This TCR beta chain was identified in a study of cytomegalovirus exposure and HLA in healthy donors. 13 Jbeta primers and 60 Vbeta primers were used for the PCR. Assay: immunoSEQ multiplex PCR; the TCRdb copy retains only in-frame clones and omits some. The sample shows 35,000 to 50,000 clones, roughly 77% of them seen only once. Points from the study as a whole: Most TCR sequences were uncommon, yet certain public TCRs appeared in many donors. Cytomegalovirus-associated status was assigned to about 150 TCR beta chains.

The CDR3 loop spans 15 amino acids. Looked up from germline, CDR1 is SGHDN and CDR2 is FVKESK. Trimming at V came to 3 bases and at J to 3 bases, leaving 3 bases not matched to a gene. A remark on this clone: Its cognate antigen is unknown.

Sequencing was carried out using PBMCs. The V call is TRBV14, the J call TRBJ2-1; 9 positions agree with TRBD2. This receptor was taken from a man aged 25-45 years in good health and CMV-seronegative. This chain's CDR3 is CASSQGLALYNEQFF. CDR3 nucleotides: TGTGCCAGCAGCCAGGGACTAGCCCTCTACAATGAGCAGTTCTTC.